Shown below are 2 T cell receptor beta chains from a single sample sequenced in a study of cytotoxic CD8 clonotypes in ibrutinib-treated CLL. Assay used: immunoSEQ multiplex PCR; TCRdb lists only in-frame clones, some missing. Among over 110,000 clones listed, approximately 90% were seen once. Sequencing used PBMCs, obtained after 12 months of ibrutinib treatment. All receptors come from a human donor with chronic lymphocytic leukemia.

The rearrangement joins TRBV9 to TRBJ2-2; 8 bases line up with TRBD1. This CDR3 comprises 17 residues. Looked up from germline, CDR1 is SGDLS and CDR2 is YYNGEE. V lost 3 bases, J lost 1 base, and 8 bases stayed unmatched. The CDR3 bases are TGTGCCAGCAGCGCCCCGACCGGGACAGGGAACACCGGGGAGCTGTTTTTT. The encoded protein is CASSAPTGTGNTGELFF.

This clone has a handful of counts. This chain links TRBV28 with TRBJ1-5, with no clear D. This CDR3 has 11 amino acids. Germline V CDR1 and CDR2: MDHEN, SYDVKM. Trimming took 4 bases from V and 7 from J, leaving 5 bases between them. The CDR3 region has the DNA TGTGCCAGCAGTTCCCACCAGCCCCAGCATTTT. As protein: CASSSHQPQHF.